This T cell receptor (beta chain) was identified in a study of T cell responses to AZD1222 COVID-19 vaccine. Findings of the study overall: Targeting of unmutated variant regions was reportedly seen in nearly half of spike-specific TCRs. Spike-specific TCR breadth rose after two AZD1222 doses, and depth rose as well.

A remark on this clone: As yet, its antigen is unknown.

The CDR3 covers 16 residues. The germline gives CDR1 PRHDT, CDR2 FYEKMQ (reference sequence). V shed 4 bases, J shed 0 bases, and the junction held 5 bases outside the gene matches. TCRdb's table, derived via immunoSEQ multiplex PCR, lists solely in-frame clones and lacks some. The repertoire holds some 180,000 clones, under 95% seen once, with under 2% in the top ten. The source of this sequence is an adult who received the AZD1222 COVID-19 vaccine. The chain links TRBV13 to TRBJ1-4; 7 bases map to TRBD1. This specimen consisted of peripheral blood, obtained 28 days after the second AZD1222 dose. The CDR3 DNA reads as TGTGCCAGCAGCTCCGACAGGGATGCAACTAATGAAAAACTGTTTTTT. It yields the protein CASSSDRDATNEKLFF.